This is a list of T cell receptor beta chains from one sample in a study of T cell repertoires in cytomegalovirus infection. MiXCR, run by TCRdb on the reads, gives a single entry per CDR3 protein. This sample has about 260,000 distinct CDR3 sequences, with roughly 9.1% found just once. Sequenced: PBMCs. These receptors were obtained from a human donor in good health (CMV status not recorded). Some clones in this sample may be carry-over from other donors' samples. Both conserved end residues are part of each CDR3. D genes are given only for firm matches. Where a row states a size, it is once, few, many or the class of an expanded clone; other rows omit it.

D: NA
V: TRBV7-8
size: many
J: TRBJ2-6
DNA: TGTGCCAGCAGCTTAGTAGACGTTGGTGGGGCCAACGTCCTGACTTTC
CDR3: CASSLVDVGGANVLTF

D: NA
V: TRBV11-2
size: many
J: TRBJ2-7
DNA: TGTGCCAGCAGCATTCTCCACAGGGGGGGCGAGCAGTACTTC
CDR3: CASSILHRGGEQYF

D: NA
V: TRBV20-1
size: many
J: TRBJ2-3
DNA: TGCAGTGCTAGAGACAGGTCTAGCACAGATACGCAGTATTTT
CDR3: CSARDRSSTDTQYF

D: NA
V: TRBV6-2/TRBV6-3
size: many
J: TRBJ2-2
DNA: TGTGCCAGCAGTTATCGGGTTAACACCGGGGAGCTGTTTTTT
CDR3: CASSYRVNTGELFF

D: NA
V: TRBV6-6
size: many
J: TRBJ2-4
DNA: TGTGCCAGCAGTTACTCTGGAGGGACCTCCAAGGTTCAGTACTTC
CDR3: CASSYSGGTSKVQYF

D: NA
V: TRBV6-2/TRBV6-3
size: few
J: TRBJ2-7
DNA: TGTGCCAGCAGTTCCACCTGGCAGGGCCGGGAGTCCTACGAGCAGTACTTC
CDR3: CASSSTWQGRESYEQYF

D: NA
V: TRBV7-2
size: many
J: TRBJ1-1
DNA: TGTGCCAGCAGCTTAGCCGTGTGGGGGCGTGGTGCTGAAGCTTTCTTT
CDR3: CASSLAVWGRGAEAFF

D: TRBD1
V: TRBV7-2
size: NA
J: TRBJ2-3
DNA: TGTGCCAGCAGCTTACAGGACAGGGGGGCAGATACGCAGTATTTT
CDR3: CASSLQDRGADTQYF

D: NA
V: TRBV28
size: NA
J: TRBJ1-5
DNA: TGTGCCAGCAGTTCCCCTAGTCAGCCCCAGCATTTT
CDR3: CASSSPSQPQHF

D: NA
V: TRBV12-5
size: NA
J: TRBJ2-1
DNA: TGTGCTAGTGGTTCACTCACGGGACTCTCCTACAATGAGCAGTTCTTC
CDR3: CASGSLTGLSYNEQFF

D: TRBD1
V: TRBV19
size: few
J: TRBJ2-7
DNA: TGTGCCAGTAGTCCTCGACGGAGACAGGGGGCCTACGAGCAGTACTTC
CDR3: CASSPRRRQGAYEQYF

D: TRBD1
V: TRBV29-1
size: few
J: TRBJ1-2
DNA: TGCAGCCTGGCAGGGACAGGGGGCGCCTATGGCTACACCTTC
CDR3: CSLAGTGGAYGYTF

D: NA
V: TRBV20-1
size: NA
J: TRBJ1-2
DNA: TGCAGTGCTAGAGATACCGGGAATAACTATGGCTACACCTTC
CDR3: CSARDTGNNYGYTF

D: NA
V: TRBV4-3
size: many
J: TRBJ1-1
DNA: TGCGCCAGCAGCCAAGATAACCGGCGTTACACTGAAGCTTTCTTT
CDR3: CASSQDNRRYTEAFF

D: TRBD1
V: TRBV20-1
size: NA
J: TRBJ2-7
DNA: TGCAGTGCTAGAGATATACAGGGGGCATCCTACGAGCAGTACTTC
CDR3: CSARDIQGASYEQYF

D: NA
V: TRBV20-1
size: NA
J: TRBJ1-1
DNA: TGCAGTGCTCGGGTGGGGTCTGAAGCTTTCTTT
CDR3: CSARVGSEAFF

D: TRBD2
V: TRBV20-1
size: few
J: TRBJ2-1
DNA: TGCAGTGCTAGAGATATGACTAGCGGCTACAATGAGCAGTTCTTC
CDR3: CSARDMTSGYNEQFF

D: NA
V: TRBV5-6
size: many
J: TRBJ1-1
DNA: TGTGCCAGCAGCAAGACAGGTGGGACTGAAGCTTTCTTT
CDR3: CASSKTGGTEAFF

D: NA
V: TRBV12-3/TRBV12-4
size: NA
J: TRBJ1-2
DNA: TGTGCCAGCAGCCCCCAGATTAAAGCAGGGCGGCAGACCTTC
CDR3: CASSPQIKAGRQTF

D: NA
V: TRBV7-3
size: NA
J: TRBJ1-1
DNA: TGTGCCAGCAGCTTAGGTCGAAGGACCGGCGACACTGAAGCTTTCTTT
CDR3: CASSLGRRTGDTEAFF

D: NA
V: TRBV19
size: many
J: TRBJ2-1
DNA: TGTGCCAGTAATCAATTCGGAGTGTCCTACAATGAGCAGTTCTTC
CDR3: CASNQFGVSYNEQFF

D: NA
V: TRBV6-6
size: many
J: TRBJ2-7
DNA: TGTGCCAGCAGTTTTAAGGGTCCGCCCTACGAGCAGTACTTC
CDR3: CASSFKGPPYEQYF

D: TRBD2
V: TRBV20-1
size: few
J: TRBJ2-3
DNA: TGCAGTGCTCACGGGGAGCGGGGATCAGATACGCAGTATTTT
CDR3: CSAHGERGSDTQYF

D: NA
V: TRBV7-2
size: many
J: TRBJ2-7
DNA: TGTGCCAGCAGCCCCAGGGCGGGGTCCTACGAGCAGTACTTC
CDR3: CASSPRAGSYEQYF